These T cell receptor beta chains were read from a single sample in a study of cytotoxic CD8 clonotypes in ibrutinib-treated CLL. The table came from immunoSEQ multiplex PCR; TCRdb's copy has only in-frame clones and leaves some out. The table lists about 250,000 clones, roughly 70% of them singletons, with less than 20% in the top ten. The source was PBMCs, collected after 24 months of ibrutinib treatment. Source of these receptors: a human donor with chronic lymphocytic leukemia. Both conserved end residues are part of each CDR3. The D gene is left open where the match is weak.

V,J,D,CDR3
TRBV29-1,TRBJ1-1,NA,CSVIQGSAEAFF
TRBV21-1,TRBJ2-7,NA,CASSTTQAGDEQYF
TRBV11-2,TRBJ1-1,TRBD1,CASSLGGQGDTEAFF
TRBV2,TRBJ2-7,TRBD2,CASRPGLAGVGEQYF
TRBV7-9,TRBJ2-7,NA,CASSFQSGVSSYEQYF
TRBV9,TRBJ2-7,NA,CASSPDDPNEQYF
TRBV28,TRBJ2-3,TRBD1,CASRGTGTTDTQYF
TRBV20-1,TRBJ2-5,NA,CSAYTGWTQYF
TRBV29-1,TRBJ2-7,NA,CSVEVWQEGEQYF
TRBV29-1,TRBJ2-6,TRBD1,CSVCRVDRVIVSGANVLTF
TRBV30,TRBJ2-7,TRBD1,CASVGTEVYEQYF
TRBV29-1,TRBJ2-7,TRBD1,CSVWTGVHEQYF
TRBV5-1,TRBJ2-1,TRBD2,CASRLAGVSEQFF
TRBV19,TRBJ2-6,TRBD1,CASSDRGRAGANVLTF
TRBV7-8,TRBJ2-5,NA,CASSPLTSQETQYF
TRBV19,TRBJ1-2,NA,CASSQGLWGYTF
TRBV28,TRBJ2-5,NA,CASSFPQTQETQYF
TRBV29-1,TRBJ2-3,TRBD2,CSAWARAGGSPDTQYF
TRBV2,TRBJ1-2,NA,CASRDRRYYGYTF
TRBV7-2,TRBJ2-3,NA,CASSPGRHTDTQYF
TRBV5-1,TRBJ2-1,TRBD2,CASSSGLGVNEQFF
TRBV13,TRBJ2-7,NA,CASRYQGSSYEQYF
TRBV19,TRBJ1-5,NA,CASSPGAFSSQPQHF
TRBV21-1,TRBJ2-7,NA,CASATISYEQYF
TRBV11-2,TRBJ2-5,TRBD2,CASSAGTSGGETQYF
TRBV6-5,TRBJ2-7,TRBD2,CASSYSPTSGSEQYF
TRBV6-4,TRBJ1-2,NA,CASSDSPGDHGYTF
TRBV28,TRBJ2-7,NA,CASSLEGEQYF
TRBV20-1,TRBJ2-5,NA,CSALPSETQYF
TRBV12-5,TRBJ1-1,NA,CASGLEGAKTEAFF
TRBV6-5,TRBJ2-7,NA,CASRPLTDGYEQYF
TRBV4-2,TRBJ1-2,TRBD1,CASSQDAGTGVRGYTF
TRBV5-6,TRBJ2-3,TRBD2,CASSSGTSGRTDTQYF
TRBV2,TRBJ1-5,TRBD1,CASGGQGDQPQHF
TRBV29-1,TRBJ1-2,NA,CSVENQDQLHGYTF
TRBV9,TRBJ2-3,NA,CASSVDVGNMRYF
TRBV6-6,TRBJ2-7,TRBD2,CASRAHTSGRPYEQYF
TRBV4-2,TRBJ2-3,TRBD2,CASSQGTSGSQDTQYF
TRBV23-1,TRBJ1-2,TRBD1,CASMQGVDGYTF
TRBV27,TRBJ1-5,TRBD1,CASSLGTGVNQPQHF
TRBV5-1,TRBJ2-2,NA,CASSYYGADTGELFF
TRBV15,TRBJ2-1,NA,CATSRRPGEQFF
TRBV7-2,TRBJ2-3,TRBD2,CASTSSGRADTQYF
TRBV6-6,TRBJ2-7,NA,CASSRHPLDEQYF
TRBV11-3,TRBJ2-2,TRBD1,CASSSSDRANGELFF
TRBV19,TRBJ1-1,NA,CASSIVGANTEAFF
TRBV15,TRBJ2-7,TRBD1,CATSRAIGGTGLYEQYF
TRBV18,TRBJ2-1,NA,CATKQGGNNEQFF
TRBV14,TRBJ2-7,NA,CASSQEEGVPYEQYF
TRBV27,TRBJ2-7,TRBD1,CASSKGQDSSYEQYF
TRBV9,TRBJ2-1,TRBD2,CASSPRLAGENEQFF
TRBV4-2,TRBJ2-7,TRBD1,CASSPWTGEEQYF
TRBV28,TRBJ2-6,NA,CASSLPDRPSGGANVLTF
TRBV9,TRBJ2-2,TRBD2,CASSVGTSGRSGELFF